This T cell receptor beta chain was sequenced during a study of blood T cells in healthy people across ages. Study observations and caveats: Donor CMV status was unknown, possibly confounding expanded clonotype changes. Roughly linear declines in TCR beta diversity per million T cells occurred with age. Estimates of diversity drawn from one million T cells were considered underestimates.

The CDR3 has 16 amino acids. The V and J ends lost 4 bases and 0 bases, in that order; junction bases with no gene match: 7. Germline lookup yields CDR1 MNHNS and CDR2 SASEGT. A remark on this clonotype: Its cognate antigen is unknown.

PCR was performed a second time for roughly 7 to 11 cycles using a sample-barcoded 5' primer and a J-beta primer mix. TCRdb reprocessed the 5' RACE reads via MiXCR and lists one record per CDR3 protein. In the table there are roughly 2 million distinct CDR3 sequences, less than 50% of which are singletons. The gene calls are TRBV6-1 and TRBJ2-5; 8 bases map to TRBD1. The sequenced sample was blood. This receptor was identified in a woman aged 35 to 49 in good health. CDR3 sequence reads: CASSVSTGDHQETQYF. The CDR3 DNA sequence: TGTGCCAGCAGTGTTTCGACAGGGGACCACCAAGAGACCCAGTACTTC.